What follows describes a single T cell receptor beta chain. Its antigen is still unknown. It has no much larger one-base neighbor in the sample; base qualities were not kept. The data are from a study of control samples from healthy donors and cancer patients (dated by TCRdb to the early 2020s). Library generation was performed with the immunoSEQ multiplex PCR assay. Sourced from immuneACCESS, this table was stored by TCRdb with only in-frame sequences that have V and J called. A share of the clones is absent; for the studies checked, an unresolved V gene accounts for under half, and the remainder has no known explanation. The sample table lists 150,000 to 200,000 clones, around nine tenths of them with a count of one. In total, the top ten clones hold more than 1.3% of the sample. Unmatched junction bases come to 9, with V trimmed by 2 bases and J by 5 bases. CDR1 LGHNA and CDR2 YSLEER are derived from the germline V gene. Reading from cysteine to phenylalanine, the CDR3 counts 16 amino acids. Just the 48-base CDR3 DNA is kept, in frame starting at base 1.

The sequence came from a man aged 25-45 years in good health. The sample was blood. Here the chain combines TRBV4-3 and TRBJ1-1; 9 junctional bases match TRBD1. This receptor carries the CDR3 CASSQFQTGGVTEAFF. The nucleotide sequence is given as TGCGCCAGCAGCCAATTCCAGACAGGGGGAGTAACTGAAGCTTTCTTT.